This note documents a single TCR beta chain sequence. What it binds is not known. This sample stems from a study of shared clonotypes between healthy human individuals. Findings and limits, study-wide: Between several donors, naive CD4 clonotypes were shared at a level of about 5%.

In the authors' methods: ImmunoSEQ yielded junction-only sequences lacking quality scores, so filtering differed. Using immunoSEQ multiplex PCR, the repertoire was profiled, and TCRdb retains in-frame clones only, with some absent. The V and J calls and clone size were taken over from that table, and D and trimming were inferred from the DNA. The data show under 2,000,000 clones, with about 95% seen just once and roughly 1.2% held by the top ten. Trimming took 5 bases from V and 8 from J, leaving 10 bases between them. The CDR3 spans 12 residues. Per germline, CDR1 MNHEY and CDR2 SVGAGI. CD45RO-negative, CCR7-selected cells formed the naive CD8 fraction, which excluded terminally differentiated effector memory CD45RA+ cells.

Material for sequencing was naive CD8+ T cells sorted from blood. The chain employs TRBV6-5 and TRBJ2-1; tentatively, D is TRBD1 (6 bases). The source of this sequence is a man aged 18 to 30 in good health. The DNA for the CDR3 is TGTGCCAGCAGTCAACAGGGCGATGAGCAGTTCTTC. It yields the protein CASSQQGDEQFF.